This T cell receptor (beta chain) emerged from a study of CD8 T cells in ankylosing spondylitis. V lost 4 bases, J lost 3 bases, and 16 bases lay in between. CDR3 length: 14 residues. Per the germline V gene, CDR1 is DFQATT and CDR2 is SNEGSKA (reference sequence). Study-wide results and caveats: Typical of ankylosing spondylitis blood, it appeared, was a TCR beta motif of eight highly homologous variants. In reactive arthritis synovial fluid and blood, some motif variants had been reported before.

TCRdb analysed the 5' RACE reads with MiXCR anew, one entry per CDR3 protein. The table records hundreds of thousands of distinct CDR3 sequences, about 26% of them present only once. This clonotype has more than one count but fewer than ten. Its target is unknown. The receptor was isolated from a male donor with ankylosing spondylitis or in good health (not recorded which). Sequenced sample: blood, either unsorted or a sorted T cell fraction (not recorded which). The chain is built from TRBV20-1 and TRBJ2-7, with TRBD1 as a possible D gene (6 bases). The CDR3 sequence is CSATKPTGHYEQYF. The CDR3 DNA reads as TGCAGTGCTACCAAACCGACAGGCCACTACGAGCAGTACTTC.